These 2 T cell receptor beta chains were all obtained from the same sample, sequenced in a study of blood T cell repertoires in COVID-19. Generated by immunoSEQ multiplex PCR, the TCRdb table keeps only in-frame clones and is missing some. This sample has 95,000 to 110,000 clones, with 70% to 90% found just once. Sequencing was carried out using peripheral blood. Receptors were obtained from a woman aged 60-75 years with acute or convalescent COVID-19.

The V gene is TRBV27, the J gene TRBJ2-2; TRBD1 matches at 9 bases. Germline trimming cut 5 bases from V and 0 bases from J; bases unmatched to any gene: 1. In germline, CDR1 is MNHEY, CDR2 SMNVEV (reference sequence). This CDR3 comprises 15 residues. The CDR3 bases are TGTGCCAGCAGTACAGGGGGCGCGAACACCGGGGAGCTGTTTTTT. As protein: CASSTGGANTGELFF.

This sequence joins TRBV18 and TRBJ2-2; the match to TRBD1 covers 7 bases. The V and J ends lost 0 bases and 6 bases, in that order; junction bases with no gene match: 4. The CDR3 is made up of 15 amino acids. CDR1 and CDR2 (germline): KGHSH, LQKENI. The CDR3: CASSPPTGVPGELFF. The CDR3 DNA reads as TGTGCCAGCTCACCACCTACAGGGGTCCCCGGGGAGCTGTTTTTT.